These T cell receptor beta chains were read from a single sample in a study of blood T cell repertoires in COVID-19. Clones were read by immunoSEQ multiplex PCR, and TCRdb kept only the in-frame ones, dropping some. The sample has more than 300,000 clones; around 86% are singletons. The material sequenced was peripheral blood. These TCRs come from a woman in her 50s with COVID-19, enrolled during active disease. CDR3s include the opening cysteine and the closing phenylalanine or tryptophan. Fields, in order: V gene, D gene, J gene, CDR3 DNA, CDR3 protein. The D gene is left open where the match is weak.

TRBV11-3	TRBD1	TRBJ1-1	TGTGCCAGCAGCCTGGCCGGGACAGGGGCCCCAACGGAAGCTTTCTTT	CASSLAGTGAPTEAFF
TRBV9	NA	TRBJ1-5	TGTGCCAGCCTTCGTAAGGGATGCAGGGGTGTTAGCAATCAGCCCCAGCATTTT	CASLRKGCRGVSNQPQHF
TRBV19	NA	TRBJ1-4	TGTGCCAGTAGACCGGGACAAACATATTTGGGGCTTAATGAAAAACTGTTTTTT	CASRPGQTYLGLNEKLFF
TRBV11-3	NA	TRBJ2-1	TGTGCCAGCAGCGGGCCGGTGTACAATGAGCAGTTCTTC	CASSGPVYNEQFF
TRBV6-1	NA	TRBJ2-4	TGTGCCAGCAGTGAAAGGGTCGACAGGTCTGAAGGCTCGGCCAAAAACATTCAGTACTTC	CASSERVDRSEGSAKNIQYF
TRBV15	NA	TRBJ1-3	TGTGCCACCTTCGACAGCTACTCTGGAAACACCATATATTTT	CATFDSYSGNTIYF
TRBV12-5	NA	TRBJ2-3	TGTGCTAGTGGTTTCTTCACAGATACGCAGTATTTT	CASGFFTDTQYF
TRBV27	NA	TRBJ2-7	TGTGCCAGCCGGACAGCTCTTGCCCACGAGCAGTACTTC	CASRTALAHEQYF
TRBV7-2	TRBD2	TRBJ2-3	TGTGCCAGCAGCCCGACTAGCGGGTTATTCCAGAGGACAGATACGCAGTATTTT	CASSPTSGLFQRTDTQYF
TRBV19	NA	TRBJ1-1	TGTGCCAGCAGGGCCAGGGGAGCTGAAGCTTTCTTT	CASRARGAEAFF